Following are 21 T cell receptor beta chains from one sample sequenced in a study of blood T cell repertoires in COVID-19. Here immunoSEQ multiplex PCR was the method, and the copy in TCRdb shows in-frame clones only, minus some. The table shows 250,000 to 300,000 clones, with approximately 89% occurring only once. The specimen sequenced was PBMCs or T cells enriched from blood (not recorded which). The receptor set was obtained from a woman aged 45-59 years who had been exposed to COVID-19.

This clone came up once. V is TRBV30 and J is TRBJ1-2; TRBD1 aligns across 7 bases. The CDR3 contains 15 residues. The germline CDR1 and CDR2 sequences are GTSNPN and SVGIG (reference sequence). The J segment lost 5 bases and the V segment lost 2 bases, leaving 11 bases of the junction unmatched. The CDR3 DNA reads TGTGCCTGGAGTAAAAAAACAGGGGAGTCGTATGGCTACACCTTC. Encoded protein: CAWSKKTGESYGYTF. Full variable domain (remainder filled in from reference TRBV30 and TRBJ1-2): SQTIHQWPATLVQPVGSPLSLECTVEGTSNPNLYWYRQAAGRGLQLLFYSVGIGQISSEVPQNLSASRPQDRQFILSSKKLLLSDSGFYLCAWSKKTGESYGYTFGSGTRLTVV.

The chain employs TRBV28 and TRBJ1-6; 9 positions match TRBD1. Germline V gene data show CDR1 as MDHEN and CDR2 as SYDVKM. CDR3 length: 15 residues. With 4 bases clipped from V and 10 bases from J, the junction kept 8 bases outside the gene matches. CDR3 amino acids: CASSSGQGIRSPLHF. CDR3 nucleotide sequence: TGTGCCAGCAGTTCGGGACAGGGAATAAGGTCACCCCTCCACTTT.

The CDR3 sequence is CASSIGQTNTGELFF. The CDR3 coding sequence is TGTGCCAGTAGTATAGGGCAGACGAACACCGGGGAGCTGTTTTTT. J is TRBJ2-2 and V is TRBV19; no reliable D call. Germline V gene lookup returns CDR1 LNHDA and CDR2 SQIVND (reference sequence). This CDR3 region has 15 residues. V shed 1 base and J shed 0 bases, with 6 bases lying between them.

This clone was detected only a few times. The chain links TRBV20-1 to TRBJ2-1, with D hard to call. Germline lookup yields CDR1 DFQATT and CDR2 SNEGSKA (reference sequence). This CDR3 is built from 11 residues. Between the trimmed V and J ends, which lost 5 bases and 8 bases, there was a span of 10 bases. CDR3 residues: CSARRVDEQFF. For the CDR3, the DNA is TGCAGTGCTCGTCGGGTGGATGAGCAGTTCTTC.

CDR3 in amino acids: CASSLAPPGGTQYF. The CDR3 DNA sequence: TGCGCCAGCAGCTTGGCCCCTCCGGGGGGGACCCAGTACTTC. The rearrangement joins TRBV5-1 to TRBJ2-5; 7 bases align to TRBD2. The V gene end was trimmed by 0 bases and the J gene end by 7 bases; junction bases not matched to a gene: 6. This CDR3 is built from 14 residues. In germline, CDR1 is SGHRS, CDR2 YFSETQ.

This sequence joins TRBV10-3 and TRBJ2-3, with TRBD2 identical over 7 bases. The CDR3 is 16 residues long. V trimming: 3 bases; J trimming: 5 bases; junction bases outside the gene matches: 11. Germline V gives CDR1 ENHRY, CDR2 SYGVKD. The CDR3 protein is CAISDFLAARLDTQYF. CDR3 in DNA: TGTGCCATCAGTGACTTCCTAGCGGCAAGGTTAGATACGCAGTATTTT.

The rearrangement uses TRBV9 and TRBJ2-1; 7 positions agree with TRBD1. Germline V gene data show CDR1 as SGDLS and CDR2 as YYNGEE. The CDR3 extends over 12 amino acids. The junction had 4 bases not matched to a gene; V was cut back by 7 bases and J by 6 bases. The CDR3 sequence is CASGQVRNEQFF. In DNA, the CDR3 is TGTGCCAGCGGACAGGTGCGCAATGAGCAGTTCTTC.

This clone was observed once. The chain carries TRBV6-1 and TRBJ1-2, with D perhaps TRBD1 (6 bases). V lost 3 bases and J 6 bases, leaving 14 bases between the germline ends. There are 14 residues in the CDR3. Germline V CDR1 and CDR2: MNHNS, SASEGT. CDR3 sequence (DNA): TGTGCCAGCAGTGAGTCGGGGGGCGCCAATGGCTACACCTTC. Its protein product is CASSESGGANGYTF.

V is TRBV6-4 and J is TRBJ1-3; 12 nucleotides match TRBD1. Trimming cost V 7 bases and J 4 bases; bases outside gene matches: 17. CDR3 length equals 19 residues. Per germline, CDR1 MRHNA and CDR2 SNTAGT. The CDR3 sequence: CASIMTTEGQGARGNTIYF. The CDR3 DNA reads as TGTGCCAGCATCATGACTACCGAGGGACAGGGGGCGCGGGGAAACACCATATATTTT.

This rearrangement joins TRBV7-2 to TRBJ1-1, with 7 bases aligning to TRBD1. The CDR3 sequence is 17 residues long. CDR1 SGHTA and CDR2 FQGNSA come from the germline V gene. J gave up 0 bases and V 1 base, and 8 bases lay outside the gene matches. This chain's CDR3 is CASSLDPLTGLNTEAFF. The CDR3 DNA follows: TGTGCCAGCAGCTTAGATCCCCTGACAGGGTTGAACACTGAAGCTTTCTTT.

This clone was detected once. The V gene is TRBV9, the J gene TRBJ2-7, with TRBD1 matching over 9 bases. The CDR3 spans 15 residues. Germline V gene data show CDR1 as SGDLS and CDR2 as YYNGEE. Losses at the gene ends were 3 bases for V and 6 bases for J; bases not matched to a gene: 10. The DNA of the CDR3 is TGTGCCAGCAGCGACACAGGGGGCATCCCTGGCGAGCAGTACTTC. It yields the protein CASSDTGGIPGEQYF.

This clone was seen a single time. The gene calls are TRBV19 and TRBJ1-4, with 7 bases fitting TRBD1. Germline V CDR1 and CDR2: LNHDA, SQIVND (reference sequence). This CDR3 has 14 amino acids. The V segment lost 1 base and the J segment 8 bases; nucleotides outside the gene matches: 4. CDR3: CASSIGGGLEKLFF. The CDR3 DNA reads as TGTGCCAGTAGTATAGGAGGGGGCCTGGAAAAACTGTTTTTT. The variable domain in full, with the rest retrieved from reference TRBV19 and TRBJ1-4, is DGGITQSPKYLFRKEGQNVTLSCEQNLNHDAMYWYRQDPGQGLRLIYYSQIVNDFQKGDIAEGYSVSREKKESFPLTVTSAQKNPTAFYLCASSIGGGLEKLFFGSGTQLSVL.

The gene calls are TRBV10-1 and TRBJ2-7; TRBD2 aligns across 10 bases. The trim removed 7 bases at V and 2 bases at J, leaving 8 bases unmatched. CDR1 and CDR2 (germline): WNHNN, SYGVQD (reference sequence). This CDR3 is 15 amino acids long. The CDR3 is CASKNLAGDTYEQYF. CDR3 nucleotide sequence: TGCGCCAGCAAAAACCTAGCGGGGGACACCTACGAGCAGTACTTC.

V is TRBV30 and J is TRBJ1-5, with D tentatively TRBD1 (5 bases). V lost 4 bases, J lost 6 bases, and 16 bases lay in between. The CDR3 covers 14 residues. Germline assignment: CDR1 GTSNPN and CDR2 SVGIG (reference sequence). CDR3 sequence (DNA): TGTGCCTGGACCTCGGGGGGAGTCGCTCAGCCCCAGCATTTT. Protein: CAWTSGGVAQPQHF.

This clone has a handful of counts. V and J are TRBV7-8 and TRBJ1-6; D unclear. Germline V gives CDR1 SGHVS, CDR2 FQNEAQ. CDR3 length: 14 residues. The V end was cut by 1 base, the J end by 7 bases, with 8 bases between. CDR3 loop: CASSLGDKNSPLHF. CDR3 DNA sequence: TGTGCCAGCAGCTTAGGAGACAAGAATTCACCCCTCCACTTT. The entire variable domain, with the rest obtained from reference TRBV7-8 and TRBJ1-6, is as follows: GAGVSQSPRYKVAKRGQDVALRCDPISGHVSLFWYQQALGQGPEFLTYFQNEAQLDKSGLPSDRFFAERPEGSVSTLKIQRTQQEDSAVYLCASSLGDKNSPLHFGNGTRLTVT.

This clone has only a few counts. The CDR3 sequence: CASSVQGQNYGYTF. CDR3 nucleotides: TGTGCCAGCTCGGTCCAGGGGCAAAACTATGGCTACACCTTC. The rearrangement joins TRBV18 to TRBJ1-2; D is possibly TRBD1 (6 bases). Between the trimmed V and J ends, which lost 6 bases and 2 bases, there was a span of 13 bases. The length of the CDR3 is 14 residues. Germline-derived CDR1 and CDR2 are KGHSH and LQKENI. The full variable domain, in which reference TRBV18 and TRBJ1-2 provide the parts outside the CDR3, is NAGVMQNPRHLVRRRGQEARLRCSPMKGHSHVYWYRQLPEEGLKFMVYLQKENIIDESGMPKERFSAEFPKEGPSILRIQQVVRGDSAAYFCASSVQGQNYGYTFGSGTRLTVV.

The chain carries TRBV27 and TRBJ1-1; D possibly corresponds to TRBD1 (5 bases). From germline, CDR1 is MNHEY and CDR2 SMNVEV (reference sequence). The V gene lost 6 bases and the J gene lost 5 bases, with 13 bases spanning the gap. The CDR3 extends over 13 amino acids. The CDR3 region has the DNA TGTGCCAGCAGGTCCCACGGGGGGACTGAAGCTTTCTTT. Translation gives CASRSHGGTEAFF.

The chain joins TRBV4-2 to TRBJ1-1; tentatively, D is TRBD1 (6 bases). This CDR3 contains 13 residues. Trimming removed 7 bases from V and 1 base from J, with 10 bases in between. The germline V gene has CDR1 LGHNA and CDR2 YNFKEQ. CDR3 loop: CASKGDPNTEAFF. The CDR3 DNA reads TGTGCCAGCAAGGGGGATCCGAACACTGAAGCTTTCTTT.

The rearrangement uses TRBV7-2 and TRBJ2-3; the D is unclear. The germline gives CDR1 SGHTA, CDR2 FQGNSA. The CDR3 totals 15 residues. Trimming left V 1 base short and J 0 bases short, with 8 bases between. The chain's CDR3 is CASSLGYGSTDTQYF. As DNA, the CDR3 is TGTGCCAGCAGCTTAGGGTACGGGAGCACAGATACGCAGTATTTT.

The V gene is TRBV3-1 (or the pseudogene TRBV3-2), the J gene TRBJ1-1; 7 bases match TRBD1. The CDR3 loop spans 12 amino acids. V lost 3 bases and J lost 10; bases outside the gene matches: 5. Germline V gene data show CDR1 as LGHDT and CDR2 as YNNKEL (reference sequence). CDR3 DNA: TGTGCCAGCAGCCAGGAGACAGGGCGAGCTTTCTTT. This sequence encodes CASSQETGRAFF.

The chain links TRBV4-1 to TRBJ2-3, with 9 bases identical to TRBD2. V was clipped by 4 bases and J by 3 bases; unmatched bases: 5. The CDR3 covers 15 residues. The germline CDR1 and CDR2 sequences are MGHRA and YSYEKL. CDR3 loop: CASSPIGLATDTQYF. The DNA of the CDR3 is TGCGCCAGCAGCCCTATTGGACTAGCGACAGATACGCAGTATTTT.